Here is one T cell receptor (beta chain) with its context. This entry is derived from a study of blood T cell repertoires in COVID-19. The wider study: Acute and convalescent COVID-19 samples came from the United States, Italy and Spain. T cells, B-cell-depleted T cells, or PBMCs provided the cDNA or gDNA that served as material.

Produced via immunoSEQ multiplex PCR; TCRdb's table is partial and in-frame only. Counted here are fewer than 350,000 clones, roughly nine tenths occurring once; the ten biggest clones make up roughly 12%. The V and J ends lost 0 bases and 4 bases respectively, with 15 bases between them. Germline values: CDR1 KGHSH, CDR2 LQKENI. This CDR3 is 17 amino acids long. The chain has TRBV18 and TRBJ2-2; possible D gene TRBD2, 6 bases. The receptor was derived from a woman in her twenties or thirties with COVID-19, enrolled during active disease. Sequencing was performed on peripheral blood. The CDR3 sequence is CASSPPWAGSRTGELFF. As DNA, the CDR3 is TGTGCCAGCTCACCACCTTGGGCGGGGTCTCGCACCGGGGAGCTGTTTTTT.